Below are 2 T cell receptor beta chains sequenced from a single sample in a study of blood T cell repertoires in COVID-19. Sequencing used immunoSEQ multiplex PCR; TCRdb keeps in-frame clones, though not all of them. The repertoire consists of about 250,000 clones, with 89% occurring once and the leading ten covering around 4%. The sample taken for sequencing was PBMCs or T cells enriched from blood (not recorded which). Every receptor here comes from a woman aged 25 to 39 with acute COVID-19.

The chain uses TRBV4-1 and TRBJ1-4; no firm D call. The CDR3 loop spans 13 amino acids. Trimming took 4 bases from V and 7 from J, leaving 10 bases between them. CDR1 MGHRA and CDR2 YSYEKL come from the germline V gene. CDR3: CASSPQNGEKLFF. The CDR3 DNA follows: TGCGCCAGCAGCCCCCAAAACGGTGAAAAACTGTTTTTT.

The genes are TRBV7-9 and TRBJ1-1; TRBD1 aligns across 9 bases. From germline, CDR1 is SEHNR and CDR2 FQNEAQ (reference sequence). V shed 5 bases and J 1 base; nucleotides not matched to a gene: 8. The CDR3 length is 16 residues. The DNA for the CDR3 is TGTGCCAGCAGCGCCTTACAGGGGGCGCCGAACACTGAAGCTTTCTTT. It codes for CASSALQGAPNTEAFF.